This T cell receptor beta chain was observed in a study of identical twins. Trimming took 0 bases from V and 4 from J, leaving 10 bases between them. Germline V gene lookup returns CDR1 MNHNS and CDR2 SASEGT. The CDR3 totals 15 residues. Carrying unique molecular identifiers, the cDNA also gained a universal primer site through template switching. In TCRdb, the 5' RACE reads were re-called with MiXCR into one record per CDR3 protein. The sample has 1.5 million to 2 million distinct CDR3 sequences, about 30% seen once; the top ten hold approximately 0.29%. A note on this clonotype: The antigen remains unidentified.

Study-level findings and limits: These conclusions were based on statistical analysis (cross-sectional, not following the same donors). With abundant cord blood beta clonotypes, insertions were fewer; memory repertoires showed no such pattern.

This TCR came from a newborn girl in good health. The V and J genes are TRBV6-1 and TRBJ1-5; D gene unclear. The sample comprised cord blood. CDR3 sequence: CASSEALFLNQPQHF. In nucleotides, the CDR3 is TGTGCCAGCAGTGAAGCGCTCTTCTTAAATCAGCCCCAGCATTTT.